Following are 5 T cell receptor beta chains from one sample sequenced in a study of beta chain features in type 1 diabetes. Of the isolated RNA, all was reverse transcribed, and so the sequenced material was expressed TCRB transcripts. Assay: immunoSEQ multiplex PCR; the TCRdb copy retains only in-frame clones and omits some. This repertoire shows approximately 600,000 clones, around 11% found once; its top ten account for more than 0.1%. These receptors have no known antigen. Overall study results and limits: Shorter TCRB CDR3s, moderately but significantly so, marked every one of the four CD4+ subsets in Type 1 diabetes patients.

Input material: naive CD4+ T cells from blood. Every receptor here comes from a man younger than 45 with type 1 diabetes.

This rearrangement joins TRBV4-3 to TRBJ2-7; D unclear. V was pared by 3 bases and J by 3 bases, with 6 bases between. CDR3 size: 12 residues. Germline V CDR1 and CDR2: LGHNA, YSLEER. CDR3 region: CASSQDLYEQYF. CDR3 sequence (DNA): TGCGCCAGCAGCCAGGACCTCTACGAGCAGTACTTC.

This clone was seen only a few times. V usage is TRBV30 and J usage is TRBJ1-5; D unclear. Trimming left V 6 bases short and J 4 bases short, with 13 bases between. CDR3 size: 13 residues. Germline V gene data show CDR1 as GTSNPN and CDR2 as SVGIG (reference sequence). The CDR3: CACSSNENQPQHF. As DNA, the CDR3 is TGTGCCTGTTCGAGTAACGAAAATCAGCCCCAGCATTTT.

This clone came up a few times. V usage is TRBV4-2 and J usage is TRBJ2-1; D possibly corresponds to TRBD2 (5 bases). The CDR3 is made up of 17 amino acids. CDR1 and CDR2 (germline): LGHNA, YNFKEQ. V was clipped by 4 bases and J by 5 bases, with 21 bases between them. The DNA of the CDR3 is TGTGCCAGCAGCCCAAGGTCTCGGCTAGCAATACACAATGAGCAGTTCTTC. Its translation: CASSPRSRLAIHNEQFF.

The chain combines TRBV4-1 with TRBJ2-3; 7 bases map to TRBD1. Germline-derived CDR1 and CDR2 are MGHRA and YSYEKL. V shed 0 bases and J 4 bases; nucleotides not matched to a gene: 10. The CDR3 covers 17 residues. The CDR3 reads CASSQEPGQISSDTQYF. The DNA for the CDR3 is TGCGCCAGCAGCCAAGAACCGGGACAGATCTCTTCAGATACGCAGTATTTT.

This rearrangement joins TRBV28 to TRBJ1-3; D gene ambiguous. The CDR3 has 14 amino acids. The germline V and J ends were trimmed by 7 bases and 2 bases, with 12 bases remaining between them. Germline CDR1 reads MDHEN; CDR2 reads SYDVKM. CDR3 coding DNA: TGTGCCAGCATCCTAGGACTGACTGGAAACACCATATATTTT. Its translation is CASILGLTGNTIYF.